Reported below is one TCR beta chain. Its antigen remains unidentified. The data were obtained in a study of beta chain features in type 1 diabetes. Looking at the study overall: In all, around 100 million sorted cells from all samples were analyzed.

Via the markers CD45RO/CCR7/CD25/CD127/CD95/CD27, stem cell-like memory, regulatory, central memory and naive CD4+ cells were sorted. All of the isolated RNA was reverse transcribed, so expressed TCRB transcripts were sequenced. An average around 3.8 million reads came from naive, central memory and regulatory T cell samples. This table comes from immunoSEQ multiplex PCR, and its TCRdb copy is limited to in-frame clones, with some not included. The sample has roughly 340,000 clones; 13% are singletons. Study conclusions and caveats: Possible PCR preference for shorter templates applied equally to patients and controls. A moderate, significant TCRB CDR3 shortening appeared in type 1 diabetes across four CD4+ subsets.

CDR3 length equals 14 residues. The V segment lost 7 bases and the J segment 1 base; nucleotides outside the gene matches: 4. Germline CDR1 and CDR2: SNHLY and FYNNEI. The clonotype comes from a woman aged 18-29 years with type 1 diabetes. The V call is TRBV2, the J call TRBJ1-2; 9 nucleotides line up with TRBD1. The material sequenced was naive CD4+ T cells from blood. The DNA of the CDR3 is TGTGCCAGCACCCGGGACAGGGTTAACTATGGCTACACCTTC. Its protein product is CASTRDRVNYGYTF.